Listed below are T cell receptor beta chains from one sample, sequenced in a study of T cells after yellow fever vaccination. MiXCR, applied by TCRdb to the 5' RACE reads, yields one record per CDR3 protein. The repertoire holds around 160,000 distinct CDR3 sequences, with 6% to 7.5% as singletons. The sample here was CD4+ T cells sorted from PBMCs, taken 4 to 5 days after the first yellow fever vaccination. These receptors all come from a man between 18 and 35 years old who received the YFV17D yellow fever vaccine. The CDR3 runs from the conserved cysteine through the conserved F or W. Fields, in order: V gene, clone size, J gene, D gene, CDR3 DNA, CDR3 protein. D genes are given only for firm matches. Expanded clones are given a class, and other clones once, few, many or no size at all.

TRBV28	many	TRBJ2-3	-	TGTGCCAGCAGGGACAACACAGATACGCAGTATTTT	CASRDNTDTQYF
TRBV7-8	many	TRBJ2-6	-	TGTGCCAGCAGCTTAGCGTTCCTAGCTGGGGCCAACGTCCTGACTTTC	CASSLAFLAGANVLTF
TRBV7-2	many	TRBJ1-6	-	TGTGCCAGCAGCCTCCAGGGAGTTCGCAATTCACCCCTCCACTTT	CASSLQGVRNSPLHF
TRBV24-1	-	TRBJ1-2	-	TGTGCCACCAGTTCAGGGGACGGCTACACCTTC	CATSSGDGYTF
TRBV18	-	TRBJ2-3	-	TGTGCCAGCTCACCAACCCCAGATACGCAGTATTTT	CASSPTPDTQYF
TRBV11-2	many	TRBJ1-5	-	TGTGCCAGCAGCTCCCTAGATCAGCCCCAGCATTTT	CASSSLDQPQHF
TRBV20-1	many	TRBJ1-2	-	TGCAGTGCTAGAGAGGGTAACTATGGCTACACCTTC	CSAREGNYGYTF
TRBV6-5	-	TRBJ1-2	-	TGTGCCAGCAGGTACACCCGAGCTAACTATGGCTACACCTTC	CASRYTRANYGYTF
TRBV28	few	TRBJ1-2	-	TGTGCCAGCAGTCCCTCGGGACCCAACCACGATGGCTACACCTTC	CASSPSGPNHDGYTF
TRBV5-4	few	TRBJ2-5	-	TGTGCCAGCAGCTTGGAACAGCGACAAGAGACCCAGTACTTC	CASSLEQRQETQYF
TRBV7-2	-	TRBJ2-1	TRBD1	TGTGCCAGCAGTCTGCTCCGGGACAGGCGTTACAATGAGCAGTTCTTC	CASSLLRDRRYNEQFF
TRBV20-1	many	TRBJ1-4	TRBD1	TGCAGTGCTAGAGATGAAAGGGGGCCTGGGACTAATGAAAAACTGTTTTTT	CSARDERGPGTNEKLFF
TRBV7-6	many	TRBJ1-6	TRBD1	TGTGCCAGCAGCAAGGGCCCGACAGGGGCTAAGCGACCCCTCCACTTT	CASSKGPTGAKRPLHF
TRBV19	many	TRBJ2-3	-	TGTGCCAGTACTCCTGGGGGTGCAGGGGATACGCAGTATTTT	CASTPGGAGDTQYF
TRBV6-5	-	TRBJ2-6	TRBD1	TGTGCCAGCAGTTACCTACAGGGGGCGGTTGGGGCCAACGTCCTGACTTTC	CASSYLQGAVGANVLTF